Given below is one T cell receptor beta chain in context. This specimen belongs to a study of blood T cell repertoires in COVID-19. The CDR3 contains 14 residues. Trimming shortened V by 1 base and J by 6 bases, and 10 bases separated the two germline ends. Germline loops: CDR1 SGHVS, CDR2 FQNEAQ. Generated by immunoSEQ multiplex PCR, the TCRdb table keeps only in-frame clones and is missing some. The table lists under 500,000 clones, around 87% of them singletons. The chain has TRBV7-8 and TRBJ2-1, with D possibly being TRBD2 (6 bases). This receptor was obtained from a man aged 25 to 40 who had recovered from COVID-19. Input material: PBMCs or T cells enriched from blood (not recorded which). The CDR3 reads CASSLGGLSNEQFF. CDR3 DNA sequence: TGTGCCAGCAGCTTAGGCGGACTATCCAATGAGCAGTTCTTC.